Shown below are 23 T cell receptor beta chains from a single sample sequenced in a study of blood T cell repertoires in COVID-19 (dated by TCRdb to about 2020). Receptor libraries were prepared by the immunoSEQ multiplex PCR assay. TCRdb mirrors the immuneACCESS table, restricted to in-frame sequences. Some clones are absent from its copies; in checked studies, under half trace to an unresolved V gene, and the reason for the others is unknown. This sample gives approximately 200,000 clones in total; approximately 80% of them show up just once. The ten largest clones take up about 10% of the sample. The material sequenced was peripheral blood. These receptors originate from a woman aged 80 or over with COVID-19, enrolled during active disease.

As concerns this clone: At one of its ends the junction is not consistent with the germline gene, which may arise from a read error. The rearrangement links TRBV7-7 to TRBJ1-4; tentatively, D is TRBD1 (5 bases). The CDR3 totals 15 residues. Per the germline V gene, CDR1 is SSHAT and CDR2 is FNYEAQ (reference sequence). The CDR3 reads CASSADSATNEKLFF. The CDR3, as DNA: TGTGCTAGCAGCGCAGACAGCGCAACTAATGAAAAACTGTTTTTT.

The rearrangement uses TRBV2 and TRBJ2-5; TRBD2 is a possible D gene (6 bases). Germline lookup yields CDR1 SNHLY and CDR2 FYNNEI. V was shortened by 4 bases and J by 7 bases, with 13 bases between the two germline ends. The length of the CDR3 is 13 residues. The CDR3 sequence is CASSVMGLGTQYF. CDR3 bases: TGTGCCAGCAGTGTTATGGGACTTGGGACCCAGTACTTC.

The V and J genes are TRBV7-3 and TRBJ2-5; maybe TRBD1 (6 bases). The CDR3 loop spans 14 amino acids. The ends were cut back, 5 bases at V and 5 bases at J, with 15 bases in the middle. Germline CDR1 SGHTA, CDR2 FQGTGA. CDR3: CASSPMGTRETQYF. The CDR3 DNA reads TGTGCCAGCAGCCCCATGGGGACACGGGAGACCCAGTACTTC.

On this clone itself: Other nucleotide sequences from this sample produce the same CDR3. The chain combines TRBV5-4 with TRBJ1-2; a possible D gene is TRBD1 (5 bases). The CDR3 has 14 amino acids. Germline V CDR1 and CDR2: SGHNT, YYREEE (reference sequence). Trimming removed 5 bases from V and 3 bases from J, with 14 bases in between. The DNA for the CDR3 is TGTGCCAGCAGTATCGACAGAGAGTACTATGGCTACACCTTC. Its protein product is CASSIDREYYGYTF.

This chain links TRBV7-2 with TRBJ2-7, with no clear D. From germline, CDR1 is SGHTA and CDR2 FQGNSA. The V and J ends lost 5 bases and 2 bases respectively, with 13 bases between them. The CDR3 is 14 amino acids. The CDR3 nucleotides read TGTGCCAGCAGCAGAGCGAATTCCCCCTACGAGCAGTACTTC. This sequence encodes CASSRANSPYEQYF.

This clone showed up just a few times. This rearrangement joins TRBV7-8 to TRBJ1-3; maybe TRBD1 (5 bases). This CDR3 contains 16 residues. Trimming stripped 10 bases from V and 0 bases from J, with 19 bases between. Germline loops: CDR1 SGHVS, CDR2 FQNEAQ. Written as DNA, the CDR3 is TGTGCCACGCACTTGGCAGGGTCCGGCTCTGGAAACACCATATATTTT. Protein sequence: CATHLAGSGSGNTIYF.

The V gene is TRBV7-2, the J gene TRBJ1-2; the match to TRBD1 covers 8 bases. J was trimmed by 2 bases and V by 1 base; bases with no gene match: 12. CDR1 and CDR2 from the germline V gene are SGHTA and FQGNSA. CDR3 length: 18 residues. The CDR3 sequence is CASSLVPGTGDSNYGYTF. Written as DNA, the CDR3 is TGTGCCAGCAGCTTAGTACCCGGGACAGGTGATTCCAACTATGGCTACACCTTC.

The table lists this clone with a few counts. The J gene is TRBJ2-5, the V gene TRBV6-1, with TRBD2 matching 9 bases. CDR3 length equals 15 residues. Germline CDR1 MNHNS, CDR2 SASEGT. Germline trimming cut 2 bases from V and 5 bases from J; bases unmatched to any gene: 6. CDR3 DNA sequence: TGTGCCAGCAGTGAAAGGGCGGGGGGGCTTGAGACCCAGTACTTC. It specifies CASSERAGGLETQYF.

The J gene is TRBJ1-2, the V gene TRBV19, with D possibly TRBD1 on 6 matching bases. Germline assignment: CDR1 LNHDA and CDR2 SQIVND (reference sequence). The CDR3 spans 14 residues. Between the trimmed V and J ends, which lost 3 bases and 6 bases, there was a span of 14 bases. CDR3 residues: CASSMAGQRDGYTF. The CDR3 DNA sequence: TGTGCCAGTAGTATGGCCGGACAGCGCGATGGCTACACCTTC.

Turning to this clone: The identical CDR3 is also encoded by other nucleotide sequences in the sample. This sequence joins TRBV29-1 and TRBJ2-7; 9 bases map to TRBD2. CDR3 length equals 13 residues. Germline trimming cut 4 bases from V and 1 base from J; bases unmatched to any gene: 2. Germline values: CDR1 SQVTM, CDR2 ANQGSEA. The CDR3 nucleotides are TGCAGCGTTGCGGCGGGGGGGTCCTACGAGCAGTACTTC. Amino acid sequence: CSVAAGGSYEQYF.

The rearrangement links TRBV7-2 to TRBJ1-1, with unresolved D. The germline gives CDR1 SGHTA, CDR2 FQGNSA. CDR3 length equals 14 residues. V was shortened by 5 bases and J by 1 base, with 11 bases between the two germline ends. The CDR3 DNA sequence: TGTGCCAGCAGCCGCTCGGTGAAGAACACTGAAGCTTTCTTT. Amino acid sequence: CASSRSVKNTEAFF.

The V call is TRBV9, the J call TRBJ1-1; D is ambiguous. V lost 0 bases to trimming and J lost 5 bases, with 8 bases between them. This CDR3 region has 13 residues. Per the germline V gene, CDR1 is SGDLS and CDR2 is YYNGEE. The CDR3 loop reads CASSVDRGTEAFF. The CDR3 nucleotides read TGTGCCAGCAGCGTAGATAGAGGGACTGAAGCTTTCTTT.

The chain recombines TRBV25-1 with TRBJ1-4; D is undetermined. CDR3 length: 15 residues. Germline V lookup: CDR1 MGHDK, CDR2 SYGVNS. V was cut by 0 bases and J by 9 bases, with 14 bases left in between. Here the CDR3 DNA reads TGTGCCAGCAGTGAATATTATCGAGGTTTACAAAAACTGTTTTTT. It yields the protein CASSEYYRGLQKLFF.

This clone was seen once. The J gene is TRBJ1-1, the V gene TRBV6-5; maybe TRBD1 (6 bases). Germline V gene sequence: CDR1 MNHEY, CDR2 SVGAGI. Trimming stripped 7 bases from V and 3 bases from J, with 15 bases between. This CDR3 has 14 amino acids. CDR3 residues: CASTMGGLHTEAFF. The CDR3 region has the DNA TGTGCCAGCACTATGGGGGGGCTGCACACTGAAGCTTTCTTT.

The chain employs TRBV6-5 and TRBJ2-7; 9 nucleotides match TRBD1. V dropped 4 bases and J dropped 5; count of bases not matched to a gene: 9. Germline V gene lookup returns CDR1 MNHEY and CDR2 SVGAGI. The CDR3 contains 15 residues. In DNA form, the CDR3 reads TGTGCCAGCAGTTCACTGGGACAGGGAACAAACGAGCAGTACTTC. It encodes CASSSLGQGTNEQYF.

The chain recombines TRBV5-1 with TRBJ2-5; 8 bases are shared with TRBD2. V lost 4 bases, J lost 5 bases, and 13 bases stayed unmatched. The CDR3 runs 16 residues. Germline V lookup: CDR1 SGHRS, CDR2 YFSETQ. The CDR3 coding sequence is TGCGCCAGCAGCCGAGGAGAAGCGGGGGCCCGGGAGACCCAGTACTTC. Amino acid sequence: CASSRGEAGARETQYF. The full variable domain, rest sourced from reference TRBV5-1 and TRBJ2-5, is KAGVTQTPRYLIKTRGQQVTLSCSPISGHRSVSWYQQTPGQGLQFLFEYFSETQRNKGNFPGRFSGRQFSNSRSEMNVSTLELGDSALYLCASSRGEAGARETQYFGPGTRLLVL.

This clone occurred a few times. The chain has TRBV9 and TRBJ1-6; no clear D gene. Germline V gene sequence: CDR1 SGDLS, CDR2 YYNGEE. This CDR3 has 13 residues. The germline V and J ends were trimmed by 0 bases and 11 bases, with 9 bases remaining between them. CDR3 residues: CASSVDRGTPLHF. The DNA of the CDR3 is TGTGCCAGCAGCGTAGACAGAGGGACACCCCTCCACTTT.

This chain uses TRBV19 with TRBJ2-7, with 11 positions matching TRBD1. The CDR3 sequence is 13 residues long. Germline V gene lookup returns CDR1 LNHDA and CDR2 SQIVND (reference sequence). With V trimmed by 6 bases and J by 7 bases, 5 bases remained unmatched. CDR3 in amino acids: CASSLGTGGEQYF. CDR3 bases: TGTGCCAGTAGCCTAGGGACAGGGGGAGAGCAGTACTTC.

In this sample, this clone turned up once. V is TRBV30 and J is TRBJ1-2; D is perhaps TRBD1 (6 bases). CDR1 GTSNPN and CDR2 SVGIG come from the germline V gene (reference sequence). The length of the CDR3 is 12 residues. With 6 bases removed from V and 6 bases from J, the gap between germline ends came to 14 bases. The chain's CDR3 is CACNRERDGYTF. DNA for the CDR3: TGTGCCTGTAACAGGGAGAGGGATGGCTACACCTTC.

The chain is built from TRBV27 and TRBJ2-1; D is perhaps TRBD1 (5 bases). The CDR3 length is 14 residues. V lost 5 bases, J lost 7 bases, and 15 bases lay in between. Per the germline V gene, CDR1 is MNHEY and CDR2 is SMNVEV (reference sequence). Here the CDR3 reads CASSLYGQRNEQFF. In nucleotides, the CDR3 is TGTGCCAGCAGTCTATACGGACAACGTAATGAGCAGTTCTTC.

J is TRBJ1-6 and V is TRBV7-9; 10 bases line up with TRBD1. The CDR3 loop spans 16 amino acids. The germline V gene has CDR1 SEHNR and CDR2 FQNEAQ (reference sequence). J gave up 8 bases and V 0 bases, and 4 bases lay outside the gene matches. As DNA, the CDR3 is TGTGCCAGCAGCTTAGCGGGGACAGGGGCTGATTCACCCCTCCACTTT. Translated: CASSLAGTGADSPLHF.

The chain joins TRBV30 to TRBJ2-3, with 9 positions matching TRBD2. V was clipped by 5 bases and J by 0 bases; unmatched bases: 0. The CDR3 consists of 13 residues. The V gene's germline CDR1 is GTSNPN and CDR2 SVGIG (reference sequence). CDR3 sequence reads: CAWAGGSTDTQYF. The CDR3 region has the DNA TGTGCCTGGGCGGGGGGGAGCACAGATACGCAGTATTTT.

The chain combines TRBV19 with TRBJ2-2, with a tentative D call TRBD2 (6 bases). This CDR3 comprises 17 residues. Germline-derived CDR1 and CDR2 are LNHDA and SQIVND (reference sequence). Trimming shortened V by 8 bases and J by 0 bases, and 19 bases separated the two germline ends. CDR3 residues: CASQTEGGISNTGELFF. For the CDR3, the DNA is TGTGCCAGTCAAACGGAGGGCGGGATTTCGAACACCGGGGAGCTGTTTTTT.